A single sample is the source of the 10 T cell receptor beta chains below, sequenced in a study of regulatory T cells in long-lasting Graves disease (dated by TCRdb to the early 2020s). The method behind the library was multiplex PCR. The instrument was an Illumina HiSeq 4000. iRepertoire HTBI primers and Arm-PCR amplification of CDR3 regions were used to construct TCR beta libraries. TCRdb's own reprocessing of the public reads used fastp at Q25 and MiXCR and kept productive beta chains. Entries that share a CDR3 protein sequence are merged under the most common genes and DNA. The sample table holds 360,000 or so distinct CDR3 sequences, of which 20% to 25% were seen once. Of the sample, approximately 28% is held by the ten largest clones. What this sample's time point label stands for: persistent/refractory GD, antithyroid drugs over 5 years with positive TRAb. RNA was extracted from PBMCs in TRIzol for both TCR sequencing and RNA sequencing.

Sample: peripheral blood mononuclear cells (PBMCs), taken when the disease was refractory, from a patient treated with antithyroid drugs. All receptors come from a woman aged 40 to 55 with Graves disease. Donor details come from another sample of the same person, matched by shared clones.

This clonotype was found many times. The chain recombines TRBV28 with TRBJ2-7; a possible D gene is TRBD2 (6 bases). V lost 4 bases and J lost 6, with 19 bases in between. Per the germline V gene, CDR1 is MDHEN and CDR2 is SYDVKM. This CDR3 is 15 amino acids long. The CDR3 protein is CASSSSGTGRGEQYF. The DNA of the CDR3 is TGTGCCAGCAGTTCCTCCGGGACCGGGCGGGGCGAGCAGTACTTC. Full variable domain (remainder filled in from reference TRBV28 and TRBJ2-7): DVKVTQSSRYLVKRTGEKVFLECVQDMDHENMFWYRQDPGLGLRLIYFSYDVKMKEKGDIPEGYSVSREKKERFSLILESASTNQTSMYLCASSSSGTGRGEQYFGPGTRLTVT.

This clonotype came up many times. The rearrangement joins TRBV29-1 to TRBJ2-5; D is possibly TRBD1 (7 bases). The germline gives CDR1 SQVTM, CDR2 ANQGSEA. V gave up 3 bases and J gave up 4 bases, with 15 bases separating them. The CDR3 has 14 amino acids. In DNA form, the CDR3 reads TGCAGCGTTGACCGGCAGGGGGGAGGAGAGACCCAGTACTTC. Translation gives CSVDRQGGGETQYF.

The V and J genes are TRBV28 and TRBJ1-5; 9 bases fit TRBD1. CDR3 length: 15 amino acids. Trimming took 5 bases from V and 6 from J; bases not matched to a gene: 8. The germline gives CDR1 MDHEN, CDR2 SYDVKM. The CDR3 loop reads CASSGPGTGLQPQHF. CDR3 sequence (DNA): TGTGCCAGCAGTGGCCCCGGGACAGGGCTTCAGCCCCAGCATTTT.

This clonotype was observed a few times. The chain combines TRBV5-1 with TRBJ1-1, with D possibly TRBD1 on 6 matching bases. V was shortened by 1 base and J by 7 bases, with 14 bases between the two germline ends. The germline V gene has CDR1 SGHRS and CDR2 YFSETQ. This CDR3 is 14 amino acids long. In nucleotides, the CDR3 is TGCGCCAGCAGCTTGTGGGCCGGGACAAATGAAGCTTTCTTT. This gives the protein CASSLWAGTNEAFF.

This clonotype was detected a few times. The chain recombines TRBV9 with TRBJ1-1; tentative D call: TRBD1 (6 bases). Germline CDR1 SGDLS, CDR2 YYNGEE. The CDR3 is 15 residues long. V lost 0 bases, J lost 1 base, and 10 bases lay in between. The CDR3 sequence: CASSVAGAENTEAFF. DNA for the CDR3: TGTGCCAGCAGCGTAGCAGGGGCCGAGAACACTGAAGCTTTCTTT.

This clonotype was counted ten times or more. This sequence joins TRBV28 and TRBJ2-5; TRBD1 aligns across 8 bases. This CDR3 is 13 amino acids long. The V gene's germline CDR1 is MDHEN and CDR2 SYDVKM. The ends lost 3 bases at V and 6 bases at J; junction bases unmatched: 3. The CDR3 coding sequence is TGTGCCAGCAGTTTCTCAGGGGGCCAGACCCAGTACTTC. Protein sequence: CASSFSGGQTQYF.

This clonotype came up a few times. The chain couples TRBV19 to TRBJ1-4; 11 bases are a match to TRBD1. Germline V gives CDR1 LNHDA, CDR2 SQIVND (reference sequence). There are 14 residues in the CDR3. The junction had 4 bases not matched to a gene; V was cut back by 5 bases and J by 8 bases. This chain's CDR3 is CASSPDRGREKLFF. In DNA, the CDR3 is TGTGCCAGTAGTCCGGACAGGGGGCGAGAAAAACTGTTTTTT.

The CDR3 here is CASSARTGFMSTKNEQFF. DNA for the CDR3: TGTGCCAGTAGTGCTCGGACAGGGTTTATGAGTACTAAGAATGAGCAGTTCTTC. V is TRBV19 and J is TRBJ2-1; TRBD1 matches 8 bases. CDR1 and CDR2 from the germline V gene are LNHDA and SQIVND (reference sequence). With 5 bases clipped from V and 7 bases from J, the junction kept 19 bases outside the gene matches. The CDR3 is 18 amino acids.

Comments on this clonotype: The junction departs from germline at one end; a sequencing error may be responsible. The V call is TRBV11-2, the J call TRBJ1-6, with D maybe TRBD1 (5 bases). CDR3 size: 13 residues. Germline V gene sequence: CDR1 SGHAT, CDR2 FQNNGV. The DNA for the CDR3 is TGCGCCAGCAGCCAAATCCTTCGGGGGCCCCTCCACTTT. Translating gives CASSQILRGPLHF.

Worth noting for this clonotype: It may be a read error: a sequence one base away is much more abundant. The rearrangement joins TRBV20-1 to TRBJ2-5, with a possible D match to TRBD2 (5 bases). Per germline, CDR1 DFQATT and CDR2 SNEGSKA (reference sequence). This CDR3 region has 11 residues. The CDR3 DNA is TGCGGTGCTAGCCGACATGAGACCCAGTACTTC. Residues: CGASRHETQYF.